Below are 11 T cell receptor beta chains sequenced from a single sample in a study of CD8+ T cells in alopecia areata. As the sequencing template, cDNA was produced by extracting RNA and reverse transcribing it. TCRdb keeps only in-frame clones here, not all; method: immunoSEQ multiplex PCR. The table records hundreds of thousands of clones, under 70% of them present only once. Material: CD4+ T cells sorted from blood, obtained at week 0. Every receptor here comes from a human donor with alopecia areata.

The sample holds a few counts of this clone. The J gene is TRBJ2-4, the V gene TRBV29-1, with TRBD2 matching over 7 bases. Germline lookup yields CDR1 SQVTM and CDR2 ANQGSEA. The CDR3 covers 15 residues. Trimming cost V 4 bases and J 1 base; bases outside gene matches: 7. CDR3 nucleotide sequence: TGCAGCGTTGTGGGAGGGCCTGGGGCCAAAAACATTCAGTACTTC. It translates to CSVVGGPGAKNIQYF.

The rearrangement links TRBV29-1 to TRBJ1-4, with 10 bases lining up with TRBD1. V trimming: 3 bases; J trimming: 7 bases; junction bases outside the gene matches: 2. This CDR3 is built from 13 residues. Germline V gene lookup returns CDR1 SQVTM and CDR2 ANQGSEA. CDR3 DNA: TGCAGCGTTGAGGGACAGGGGAGTGAAAAACTGTTTTTT. Its translation is CSVEGQGSEKLFF.

A few counts support this clone. DNA for the CDR3: TGCAGCGTTGCGTTCCTAGCGGGGGGCCTAACCTACGAGCAGTACTTC. Translation: CSVAFLAGGLTYEQYF. The rearrangement joins TRBV29-1 to TRBJ2-7; 11 bases map to TRBD2. The germline CDR1 and CDR2 sequences are SQVTM and ANQGSEA. The V segment lost 4 bases and the J segment 2 bases; nucleotides outside the gene matches: 10. The CDR3 length is 16 residues.

The rearrangement uses TRBV5-1 and TRBJ2-3; TRBD1 might be the D (5 bases). CDR3 length: 16 residues. V lost 0 bases and J lost 0, with 11 bases in between. The germline V gene has CDR1 SGHRS and CDR2 YFSETQ. CDR3: CASSLGQHPSTDTQYF. In DNA, the CDR3 is TGCGCCAGCAGCTTGGGACAGCACCCTAGCACAGATACGCAGTATTTT.

The chain joins TRBV29-1 to TRBJ1-2, with a tentative D call TRBD1 (5 bases). The CDR3 runs to 13 residues. Trimming took 0 bases from V and 8 from J, leaving 13 bases between them. Germline CDR1 is SQVTM and CDR2 is ANQGSEA. CDR3: CSVEEPGYGGYTF. The CDR3 DNA reads TGCAGCGTTGAAGAGCCAGGGTATGGCGGCTACACCTTC. Full variable domain (missing parts from reference TRBV29-1 and TRBJ1-2): SAVISQKPSRDICQRGTSLTIQCQVDSQVTMMFWYRQQPGQSLTLIATANQGSEATYESGFVIDKFPISRPNLTFSTLTVSNMSPEDSSIYLCSVEEPGYGGYTFGSGTRLTVV.

This sequence joins TRBV11-2 and TRBJ2-1; weak D call: TRBD2 (5 bases). The germline V gene encodes CDR1 SGHAT and CDR2 FQNNGV. V was trimmed by 3 bases and J by 4 bases, leaving 16 bases between them. The CDR3 runs to 16 residues. Here the CDR3 reads CASSFNLREPYNEQFF. The DNA of the CDR3 is TGTGCCAGCAGCTTTAACCTCCGGGAACCTTACAATGAGCAGTTCTTC.

This clone was found a few times. Germline is not matched at one junction end, which may reflect a read error. This CDR3 is also generated by other DNA sequences in the sample. The chain is built from TRBV7-7 and TRBJ2-1; D might be TRBD2 (7 bases). Germline CDR1 reads SSHAT; CDR2 reads FNYEAQ (reference sequence). CDR3 size: 15 residues. The CDR3 protein is CASSLGAGAANEQFF. In DNA form, the CDR3 reads TGTGCTAGCAGCCTGGGTGCGGGGGCCGCCAATGAGCAGTTCTTC.

The chain uses TRBV7-8 and TRBJ2-5, with unresolved D. The V end was cut by 6 bases, the J end by 5 bases, with 22 bases between. Germline CDR1 reads SGHVS; CDR2 reads FQNEAQ. There are 16 residues in the CDR3. The CDR3 coding sequence is TGTGCCAGCAGTGGACGCAAAACCATCATTACGGAGACCCAGTACTTC. This gives the protein CASSGRKTIITETQYF. Together with reference TRBV7-8 and TRBJ2-5, the CDR3 gives the full variable domain: GAGVSQSPRYKVAKRGQDVALRCDPISGHVSLFWYQQALGQGPEFLTYFQNEAQLDKSGLPSDRFFAERPEGSVSTLKIQRTQQEDSAVYLCASSGRKTIITETQYFGPGTRLLVL.

The rearrangement joins TRBV6-5 to TRBJ2-4; D gene unclear. The CDR3 has 14 amino acids. Trimming cost V 6 bases and J 5 bases, with 14 bases left between them. Per germline, CDR1 MNHEY and CDR2 SVGAGI. The CDR3, as DNA: TGTGCCAGCAGCCCGACCTTCGATGAAAACATTCAGTACTTC. Protein product: CASSPTFDENIQYF.

The chain combines TRBV7-2 with TRBJ1-2; 11 nucleotides match TRBD1. The CDR3 spans 14 residues. The germline gives CDR1 SGHTA, CDR2 FQGNSA. Trimming cost V 5 bases and J 7 bases; bases outside gene matches: 6. CDR3 sequence reads: CASSRDRGISGYTF. Written as DNA, the CDR3 is TGTGCCAGCAGCAGGGACAGGGGGATCTCTGGCTACACCTTC.

This clone was counted a few times. V usage is TRBV7-8 and J usage is TRBJ2-7; 8 nucleotides align to TRBD2. CDR3 length: 15 residues. The germline gives CDR1 SGHVS, CDR2 FQNEAQ. V dropped 5 bases and J dropped 2; count of bases not matched to a gene: 8. The CDR3 DNA is TGTGCCAGCAGCCTCACTAGCGGCCTCCCCTACGAGCAGTACTTC. Residues: CASSLTSGLPYEQYF.